One sample yielded the 27 T cell receptor beta chains listed below, sequenced in a study of neurological immune-mediated disorders. MiXCR was run by TCRdb on the 5' RACE reads, yielding one entry per CDR3 protein. The table has 55,000 or so distinct CDR3 sequences, 3% to 4.5% seen once. Source material: CD4+ T cells from blood. The receptors were sampled from a woman aged 40-49 years with multiple sclerosis.

In this sample, this clonotype turned up many times. The chain links TRBV15 to TRBJ2-2; TRBD1 aligns across 7 bases. V lost 5 bases, J lost 6 bases, and 12 bases stayed unmatched. Germline CDR1 is LNHNV and CDR2 is YYDKDF (reference sequence). The CDR3 runs to 16 residues. DNA for the CDR3: TGTGCCACCAGCGCCCGGGACAGAAGTAGAGCCGGGGAGCTGTTTTTT. Residues: CATSARDRSRAGELFF.

This clonotype was seen many times. The chain carries TRBV5-1 and TRBJ2-5, with D possibly being TRBD1 (6 bases). The CDR3 has 16 residues. CDR1 is SGHRS and CDR2 is YFSETQ in the germline V gene. Trimming cost V 1 base and J 3 bases, with 16 bases left between them. The CDR3 nucleotides are TGCGCCAGCAGCTTGCGGGGAGCAGGGGTGGAAGAGACCCAGTACTTC. This translates into CASSLRGAGVEETQYF.

This clonotype has ten or more counts. The gene calls are TRBV5-1 and TRBJ2-1; either TRBD1 or TRBD2 may fit D (5 bases each). Germline-derived CDR1 and CDR2 are SGHRS and YFSETQ. This CDR3 comprises 15 residues. The V end was cut by 0 bases, the J end by 8 bases, with 15 bases between. DNA for the CDR3: TGCGCCAGCAGCTTGGTGGGGGAAACATATGATGAGCAGTTCTTC. It yields the protein CASSLVGETYDEQFF.

This clonotype has only a few counts. The chain links TRBV29-1 to TRBJ2-3, with D tentatively TRBD2 (6 bases). The germline CDR1 and CDR2 sequences are SQVTM and ANQGSEA. The CDR3 covers 14 residues. The ends were cut back, 7 bases at V and 2 bases at J, with 16 bases in the middle. CDR3 sequence: CSASGLFTTDTQYF. The DNA for the CDR3 is TGCAGCGCCTCGGGACTTTTTACCACAGATACGCAGTATTTT.

This clonotype was detected many times. This chain connects TRBV10-2 to TRBJ1-2; the D is unclear. Germline CDR1 and CDR2: WSHSY and SAAADI. Deletions cut 1 base from V and 2 bases from J, with 14 bases between. The CDR3 spans 16 residues. The CDR3 loop reads CASSEYRGNINYGYTF. The DNA of the CDR3 is TGCGCCAGCAGTGAGTACAGAGGGAACATAAACTATGGCTACACCTTC.

This clonotype was counted many times. V gene TRBV20-1 combines with J gene TRBJ1-5, with D unresolved. V was pared by 5 bases and J by 8 bases, with 13 bases between. CDR3 length: 12 amino acids. From germline, CDR1 is DFQATT and CDR2 SNEGSKA (reference sequence). The CDR3 sequence is CSAVAPSEPQHF. The DNA for the CDR3 is TGCAGTGCTGTTGCCCCCTCAGAGCCCCAGCATTTT.

There are many counts of this clonotype. The J gene is TRBJ1-5, the V gene TRBV12-3 or TRBV12-4; the D gene is possibly TRBD1 (6 bases). V lost 6 bases and J lost 5, with 8 bases in between. The CDR3 is made up of 12 amino acids. CDR3 protein: CASRYRDQPQHF. For the CDR3, the DNA is TGTGCCAGCAGATACAGGGATCAGCCCCAGCATTTT.

This clonotype came up many times. The chain recombines TRBV5-5 with TRBJ1-3; D is unresolved. Germline CDR1 and CDR2: SGHKS and YYEKEE (reference sequence). The CDR3 covers 14 residues. V gave up 4 bases and J gave up 0 bases, with 8 bases separating them. As DNA, the CDR3 is TGTGCCAGCAGCGACTGGAGCTCTGGAAACACCATATATTTT. Amino acids: CASSDWSSGNTIYF.

This clonotype was detected ten times or more. The CDR3 is CASAGGQGEYNEQFF. The CDR3 bases are TGTGCCAGCGCCGGAGGACAGGGGGAATACAATGAGCAGTTCTTC. The rearrangement links TRBV5-7 to TRBJ2-1, with 10 bases lining up with TRBD1. TRBV5-7 counts as an open reading frame of uncertain function. This CDR3 comprises 15 residues. Trimming removed 7 bases from V and 4 bases from J; junction bases left unmatched: 8.

This clonotype was seen many times. The chain joins TRBV20-1 to TRBJ2-3, with D unresolved. The length of the CDR3 is 12 residues. CDR1 and CDR2 (germline): DFQATT, SNEGSKA (reference sequence). The V gene lost 5 bases and the J gene lost 4 bases, with 10 bases spanning the gap. The CDR3 region is CSARRSSDTQYF. The CDR3 bases are TGCAGTGCTCGGCGCAGTTCAGATACGCAGTATTTT.

This clonotype has ten or more counts. The chain carries TRBV5-5 and TRBJ2-1, with 9 bases lining up with TRBD1. CDR3 length: 15 amino acids. The germline V gene encodes CDR1 SGHKS and CDR2 YYEKEE (reference sequence). Trimming removed 3 bases from V and 11 bases from J; junction bases left unmatched: 12. The CDR3 nucleotides are TGTGCCAGCAGCTCGGGACAGGGAGGGTTGGGAAAGCAGTTCTTC. Protein: CASSSGQGGLGKQFF.

This clonotype occurred many times. The chain joins TRBV20-1 to TRBJ2-1; D unclear. CDR1 DFQATT and CDR2 SNEGSKA come from the germline V gene (reference sequence). Trimming removed 6 bases at V and 4 bases at J, with 10 bases between. The CDR3 runs 12 residues. In DNA form, the CDR3 reads TGCAGTGCCGCGACTGGATACAATGAGCAGTTCTTC. This sequence encodes CSAATGYNEQFF.

At least ten counts were recorded for this clonotype. The chain recombines TRBV7-9 with TRBJ1-6, with 7 bases lining up with TRBD1. CDR1 is SEHNR, CDR2 FQNEAQ, per germline (reference sequence). This CDR3 has 14 residues. The junction had 6 bases not matched to a gene; V was cut back by 2 bases and J by 11 bases. The CDR3, as DNA: TGTGCCAGCAGCTTATCGGGCAGGGGGACACCCCTCCACTTT. Its protein is CASSLSGRGTPLHF.

In this sample, this clonotype turned up many times. The chain recombines TRBV2 with TRBJ1-6; D ambiguous. CDR1 is SNHLY and CDR2 is FYNNEI in the germline V gene. This CDR3 contains 12 residues. Trimming left V 8 bases short and J 11 bases short, with 13 bases between. DNA for the CDR3: TGTGCCAGCCGAATCGTGGGTGCACCCCTCCACTTT. Translated: CASRIVGAPLHF.

The sample holds many counts of this clonotype. The chain is built from TRBV19 and TRBJ2-1, with a weak D call TRBD1 (5 bases). CDR1 and CDR2 (germline): LNHDA, SQIVND (reference sequence). The CDR3 runs 14 residues. V lost 7 bases and J 5 bases, leaving 15 bases between the germline ends. The CDR3 DNA reads TGTGCCAGTAACCCAGGACAAGGAAACAATGAGCAGTTCTTC. Amino acids: CASNPGQGNNEQFF.

This clonotype was recorded at least ten times. The chain couples TRBV20-1 to TRBJ2-2; tentative D call: TRBD1 (6 bases). This CDR3 is built from 14 residues. The germline CDR1 and CDR2 sequences are DFQATT and SNEGSKA (reference sequence). V was cut by 0 bases and J by 7 bases, with 12 bases left in between. The CDR3: CSAREDRLLGELFF. The CDR3, as DNA: TGCAGTGCTAGAGAGGACAGACTGCTCGGGGAGCTGTTTTTT.

This clonotype was counted only a few times. The rearrangement joins TRBV20-1 to TRBJ1-1; D remains ambiguous. Trimming pared 6 bases from V and 4 bases from J, leaving 15 bases between. The CDR3 sequence is 13 residues long. CDR1 is DFQATT, CDR2 SNEGSKA, per germline (reference sequence). The CDR3 DNA reads TGCAGTGCCCTCAACACCCGGACCACTGAAGCTTTCTTT. It translates to CSALNTRTTEAFF.

This clonotype was found many times. CDR3 sequence reads: CASSQGSLGLRSNQPQHF. The CDR3 nucleotides are TGCGCCAGCAGCCAAGGATCCCTAGGGCTGAGGAGCAATCAGCCCCAGCATTTT. The chain links TRBV4-1 to TRBJ1-5; D is ambiguous. The CDR3 is 18 amino acids. CDR1 is MGHRA, CDR2 YSYEKL, per germline. V was clipped by 1 base and J by 1 base, with 17 bases between them.

This clonotype came up a few times. The J gene is TRBJ1-6, the V gene TRBV12-3 or TRBV12-4; TRBD1 is a possible D gene (5 bases). The length of the CDR3 is 15 residues. Trimming removed 3 bases from V and 5 bases from J, with 11 bases in between. For the CDR3, the DNA is TGTGCCAGCAGTTTGAGGGGCGTTGATAATTCACCCCTCCACTTT. Its translation is CASSLRGVDNSPLHF.

The sample holds many counts of this clonotype. The V and J genes are TRBV5-1 and TRBJ1-2; D is ambiguous. The germline V and J ends were trimmed by 0 bases and 2 bases, with 14 bases remaining between them. This CDR3 comprises 16 residues. CDR1 and CDR2 from the germline V gene are SGHRS and YFSETQ. The CDR3 DNA reads as TGCGCCAGCAGCTTGGAGGGATTAATAGGGAACTATGGCTACACCTTC. Protein: CASSLEGLIGNYGYTF. The variable domain in full, completed from reference TRBV5-1 and TRBJ1-2, reads KAGVTQTPRYLIKTRGQQVTLSCSPISGHRSVSWYQQTPGQGLQFLFEYFSETQRNKGNFPGRFSGRQFSNSRSEMNVSTLELGDSALYLCASSLEGLIGNYGYTFGSGTRLTVV.

At least ten counts were recorded for this clonotype. V usage is TRBV5-1 and J usage is TRBJ2-7; 8 nucleotides agree with TRBD1. The CDR3 loop spans 13 amino acids. Germline V gene data show CDR1 as SGHRS and CDR2 as YFSETQ. With 4 bases clipped from V and 12 bases from J, the junction kept 12 bases outside the gene matches. CDR3 sequence (DNA): TGCGCCAGCAGCGGCGGACAGGGAGTCGTTCCGTACTTC. This sequence encodes CASSGGQGVVPYF. The full variable domain, its missing parts supplied by reference TRBV5-1 and TRBJ2-7, is KAGVTQTPRYLIKTRGQQVTLSCSPISGHRSVSWYQQTPGQGLQFLFEYFSETQRNKGNFPGRFSGRQFSNSRSEMNVSTLELGDSALYLCASSGGQGVVPYFGPGTRLTVT.

This clonotype showed up many times. The J gene is TRBJ1-2, the V gene TRBV10-3; 7 nucleotides match TRBD1. V gave up 3 bases and J gave up 4 bases; unmatched junction bases: 2. This CDR3 is built from 13 residues. CDR1 ENHRY and CDR2 SYGVKD come from the germline V gene. DNA of the CDR3: TGTGCCATCAGTGAAAGGGACAGCTATGGCTACACCTTC. Protein product: CAISERDSYGYTF.

This clonotype occurred many times. V usage is TRBV5-1 and J usage is TRBJ2-3, with TRBD1 identical over 7 bases. Losses at the gene ends were 4 bases for V and 5 bases for J; bases not matched to a gene: 7. This CDR3 spans 14 amino acids. The germline CDR1 and CDR2 sequences are SGHRS and YFSETQ. CDR3 sequence: CASSMTGLVDTQYF. Here the CDR3 DNA reads TGCGCCAGCAGCATGACAGGGTTGGTAGATACGCAGTATTTT.

This clonotype came up many times. The J gene is TRBJ1-1, the V gene TRBV5-1, with D perhaps TRBD1 (5 bases). Germline loops: CDR1 SGHRS, CDR2 YFSETQ. The CDR3 runs 14 residues. V dropped 0 bases and J dropped 5 bases, with 11 bases sitting between them. CDR3 bases: TGCGCCAGCAGCTTGGTGGCAGGGAGTACTGAAGCTTTCTTT. Residues: CASSLVAGSTEAFF. The whole variable domain, remainder taken from reference TRBV5-1 and TRBJ1-1, is KAGVTQTPRYLIKTRGQQVTLSCSPISGHRSVSWYQQTPGQGLQFLFEYFSETQRNKGNFPGRFSGRQFSNSRSEMNVSTLELGDSALYLCASSLVAGSTEAFFGQGTRLTVV.

This clonotype was counted many times. V is TRBV20-1 and J is TRBJ1-6; no clear D. From germline, CDR1 is DFQATT and CDR2 SNEGSKA (reference sequence). Trimming took 2 bases from V and 8 from J, leaving 16 bases between them. The CDR3 extends over 15 amino acids. The CDR3 nucleotides are TGCAGTGCTAGACACAGTCAGCCGAGGGATTCACCCCTCCACTTT. Its protein is CSARHSQPRDSPLHF.

This clonotype has at least ten counts. J is TRBJ1-4 and V is TRBV7-9; TRBD1 is a possible D gene (5 bases). The germline CDR1 and CDR2 sequences are SEHNR and FQNEAQ (reference sequence). The CDR3 runs to 16 residues. Trimming left V 5 bases short and J 7 bases short, with 20 bases between. The CDR3 nucleotides are TGTGCCAGCAGCCTCACCCCCCTGGCGGGGGGTGAAAAACTGTTTTTT. Translation: CASSLTPLAGGEKLFF.

In this sample, this clonotype turned up many times. The rearrangement joins TRBV24-1 to TRBJ2-5, with D perhaps assigned TRBD1 or TRBD2 (5 bases each). This CDR3 has 15 amino acids. Germline V gene sequence: CDR1 KGHDR, CDR2 SFDVKD. The V gene lost 6 bases and the J gene lost 1 base, with 14 bases spanning the gap. The CDR3 is CATSPQGVRQETQYF. CDR3 sequence (DNA): TGTGCCACCAGTCCGCAGGGAGTTCGCCAAGAGACCCAGTACTTC.